This T cell receptor (beta chain) stems from a study of blood T cell repertoires in COVID-19. Across the whole study: Collection of acute and convalescent COVID-19 samples took place in the United States, Italy and Spain. PBMCs, B-cell-depleted T cells, or T cells provided the cDNA or gDNA that made up the material.

Germline CDR1 MDHEN, CDR2 SYDVKM. V shed 6 bases, J shed 4 bases, and the junction held 9 bases outside the gene matches. The CDR3 length is 15 residues. As originally analysed: Estimation of nucleated cell counts was performed using reference gene primer amplification. Generated by immunoSEQ multiplex PCR, the TCRdb table keeps only in-frame clones and is missing some. V and J calls and clone size are given by that table; D and trimming were obtained from the DNA. The data contain about 85,000 clones, around 90% of them singletons. The gene calls are TRBV28 and TRBJ2-1; TRBD2 matches at 7 bases. The TCR was taken from a woman aged 80 or over with active or convalescent COVID-19. Sequencing was done on a sample of peripheral blood. The CDR3 sequence: CASRLSGPPYNEQFF. CDR3 nucleotides: TGTGCCAGCAGGCTTAGCGGGCCACCGTACAATGAGCAGTTCTTC. Full variable domain (missing parts from reference TRBV28 and TRBJ2-1): DVKVTQSSRYLVKRTGEKVFLECVQDMDHENMFWYRQDPGLGLRLIYFSYDVKMKEKGDIPEGYSVSREKKERFSLILESASTNQTSMYLCASRLSGPPYNEQFFGPGTRLTVL.